This TCR beta chain was retrieved from a study of cytomegalovirus exposure and HLA in healthy donors. Turning to the study itself: The approximately 610 first-cohort repertoires shared a platform with the roughly 130 validation repertoires, as reported in a later analysis. Study-wide findings and caveats: Three chains linked to CMV were shown in vitro to be specific for CMV antigens.

The germline CDR1 and CDR2 sequences are SGHDT and YYEEEE. The CDR3 extends over 14 amino acids. Trimming took off 4 bases at V and 1 base at J, with 12 bases between the two ends. TCRdb keeps only in-frame clones here, not all; method: immunoSEQ multiplex PCR. The table lists roughly 77,000 clones, 95% of them singletons, with around 0.69% in the top ten. This clone was observed once. Antigen specificity is unknown. Material: PBMCs. This clonotype originated in a woman aged 18-29 years in good health and CMV-seronegative. The V call is TRBV5-6, the J call TRBJ2-7, with D tentatively TRBD2 (5 bases). In nucleotides, the CDR3 is TGTGCCAGCAGCCTCCCCGGAGGATCCTACGAGCAGTACTTC. Translated: CASSLPGGSYEQYF.